The source of this TCR beta chain is a study of blood T cell repertoires in COVID-19. Per the authors' pipeline: How many nucleated cells were present was estimated from reference gene primer amplification. TCRdb's table, derived via immunoSEQ multiplex PCR, lists solely in-frame clones and lacks some. V, J and clone size derive from that table, while D and trimming were established from the DNA sequence. The sample records 120,000 or so clones, about 85% being singletons. The CDR3 is 13 residues long. CDR1 and CDR2 from the germline V gene are KGHDR and SFDVKD. V shed 7 bases and J shed 0 bases, with 8 bases lying between them.

The sequence was obtained from a man in his 60s with acute or convalescent COVID-19. The chain has TRBV24-1 and TRBJ1-1; D ambiguous. Material for sequencing was peripheral blood. CDR3 amino acids: CATRGQLNTEAFF. For the CDR3, the DNA is TGTGCCACCAGGGGCCAGCTGAACACTGAAGCTTTCTTT.